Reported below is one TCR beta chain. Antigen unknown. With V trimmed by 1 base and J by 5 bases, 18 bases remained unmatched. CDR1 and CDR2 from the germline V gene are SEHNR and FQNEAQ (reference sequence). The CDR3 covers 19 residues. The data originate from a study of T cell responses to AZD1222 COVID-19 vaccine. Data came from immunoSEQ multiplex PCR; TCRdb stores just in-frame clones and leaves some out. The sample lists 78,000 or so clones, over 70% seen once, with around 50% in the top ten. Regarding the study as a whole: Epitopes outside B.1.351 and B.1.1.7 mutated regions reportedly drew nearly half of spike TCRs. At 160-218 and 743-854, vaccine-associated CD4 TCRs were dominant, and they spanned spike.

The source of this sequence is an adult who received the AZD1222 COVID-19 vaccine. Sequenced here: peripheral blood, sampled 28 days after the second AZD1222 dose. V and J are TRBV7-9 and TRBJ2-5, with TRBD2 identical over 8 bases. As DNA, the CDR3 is TGTGCCAGCAGCTTAGATCGGGGTCTAGCGGGTTCTTGGCGGGAGACCCAGTACTTC. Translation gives CASSLDRGLAGSWRETQYF.